These T cell receptor beta chains were read from a single sample in a study of blood T cell repertoires in COVID-19. Using immunoSEQ multiplex PCR, the repertoire was profiled, and TCRdb retains in-frame clones only, with some absent. The repertoire holds 150,000 or so clones, with about 82% as singletons. The sequencing input was peripheral blood. The receptors originated from a man aged 50 to 60 with active or convalescent COVID-19. Both conserved end residues are part of each CDR3. D genes are given only for firm matches. Expanded clones are given a class, and other clones once, few, many or no size at all.

V,J,size,D,DNA,CDR3
TRBV21-1,TRBJ1-6,NA,NA,TGTGCCAGCAGCTCCTTCCCCGGGTTAAATTCACCCCTCCACTTT,CASSSFPGLNSPLHF
TRBV7-9,TRBJ2-1,NA,TRBD2,TGTGCCAGCAGCCCGGGTCTAGCGGGAGGGCCGGCCTCCTACAATGAGCAGTTCTTC,CASSPGLAGGPASYNEQFF
TRBV7-3,TRBJ1-1,NA,NA,TGTGCCAGCAGTTCAGGAAGCAACACTGAAGCTTTCTTT,CASSSGSNTEAFF
TRBV6-2/TRBV6-3,TRBJ2-3,once,NA,TGTGCCAGCAGTGCTAGCTCAGATACGCAGTATTTT,CASSASSDTQYF
TRBV27,TRBJ1-3,NA,TRBD1,TGTGCCAGCAGTTACAGGGGGCCCAACTCTGGAAACACCATATATTTT,CASSYRGPNSGNTIYF
TRBV18,TRBJ1-4,NA,TRBD1,TGTGCCAGCTCGCCACAGGGGATAACTAATGAAAAACTGTTTTTT,CASSPQGITNEKLFF
TRBV19,TRBJ1-1,NA,TRBD1,TGTGCCAGTAGCCGACAGGGGGACACTGAAGCTTTCTTT,CASSRQGDTEAFF
TRBV6-5,TRBJ2-7,NA,TRBD1,TGTGCCAGCAGCAGGGGGCGCTTTTACGAGCAGTACTTC,CASSRGRFYEQYF
TRBV28,TRBJ1-1,NA,NA,TGTGCCAGCAGTTTATTGGTTTCAAGCCTCACTGAAGCTTTCTTT,CASSLLVSSLTEAFF
TRBV9,TRBJ1-1,once,TRBD1,TGTGCCAGCAGCCCCTCGGACAGGGGGCTGATGAACACTGAAGCTTTCTTT,CASSPSDRGLMNTEAFF
TRBV28,TRBJ2-1,NA,NA,TGTGCCAGCAGTTTAAGGAGGGTTGAGCAGTTCTTC,CASSLRRVEQFF
TRBV19,TRBJ2-2,NA,TRBD1,TGTGCCAGCAGACAGGGCGCGAACACCGGGGAGCTGTTTTTT,CASRQGANTGELFF
TRBV19,TRBJ2-7,NA,TRBD1,TGTGCCAGTAGTAGGTCCTGGGACAGGGGGCGATCCTACGAGCAGTACTTC,CASSRSWDRGRSYEQYF
TRBV6-6,TRBJ2-7,NA,NA,TGTGCCAGCCAACGGCAGGGCCTGGGCTACGAGCAGTACTTC,CASQRQGLGYEQYF
TRBV5-4,TRBJ2-1,once,TRBD2,TGTGCCAGCAGCTTTGAGCGGGGGGGCCACAATGAGCAGTTCTTC,CASSFERGGHNEQFF
TRBV19,TRBJ2-1,NA,NA,TGTGCCAGTAGTAAACGCCGGGGAAGCTCCTACAATGAGCAGTTCTTC,CASSKRRGSSYNEQFF
TRBV6-2/TRBV6-3,TRBJ2-7,NA,TRBD2,TGTGCCAGCAGTTATCCCCGACTAGCGGGGGCCAACGAGCAGTACTTC,CASSYPRLAGANEQYF
TRBV24-1,TRBJ1-1,NA,NA,TGTGCCACCAGTGTTTCAGGGTCCACTGAAGCTTTCTTT,CATSVSGSTEAFF
TRBV7-2,TRBJ2-7,NA,TRBD2,TGTGCCAGCAGCTTAGTCGGCGGGGGGACACCCTACGAGCAGTACTTC,CASSLVGGGTPYEQYF
TRBV5-4,TRBJ1-1,NA,NA,TGTGCCAGCAGCTTGCAGGGTAACACTGAAGCTTTCTTT,CASSLQGNTEAFF
TRBV6-5,TRBJ1-6,NA,TRBD1,TGTGCCAGCAGTAGGGGGCCTAATTCACCCCTCCACTTT,CASSRGPNSPLHF
TRBV2,TRBJ2-7,NA,TRBD2,TGTGCCACCAGGACTAGCGGTGTCTACGAGCAGTACTTC,CATRTSGVYEQYF